The 7 T cell receptor beta chains presented below share a single source sample, sequenced in a study of OX40 agonist ivuxolimab in advanced cancers. The table came from immunoSEQ multiplex PCR; TCRdb's copy has only in-frame clones and leaves some out. The sample contains tens of thousands of clones, roughly 87% of which appear only once. Sequenced material: CD4+ or CD8+ T cells sorted from blood, taken in a trial of the OX40 agonist ivuxolimab. The receptors originated from an adult with an advanced solid tumor such as melanoma, head and neck, liver or kidney cancer.

The V and J genes are TRBV9 and TRBJ1-4; D unresolved. Germline CDR1 and CDR2: SGDLS and YYNGEE. V was shortened by 3 bases and J by 5 bases, with 20 bases between the two germline ends. The CDR3 is 17 amino acids. CDR3 sequence reads: CASSGPQRGAQNEKLFF. The CDR3 nucleotides read TGTGCCAGCAGCGGGCCACAACGGGGTGCCCAAAATGAAAAACTGTTTTTT. Drawing the rest from reference TRBV9 and TRBJ1-4, the complete variable domain is DSGVTQTPKHLITATGQRVTLRCSPRSGDLSVYWYQQSLDQGLQFLIQYYNGEERAKGNILERFSAQQFPDLHSELNLSSLELGDSALYFCASSGPQRGAQNEKLFFGSGTQLSVL.

This CDR3 is CASSFRTGVNYGYTF. The DNA of the CDR3 is TGTGCCAGCAGCTTCCGGACAGGGGTCAACTATGGCTACACCTTC. The chain recombines TRBV11-3 with TRBJ1-2, with 9 bases aligning to TRBD1. V trimming: 3 bases; J trimming: 2 bases; junction bases outside the gene matches: 4. Per germline, CDR1 SGHNT and CDR2 YENEEA. The length of the CDR3 is 15 residues.

The rearrangement links TRBV5-4 to TRBJ1-2; D might be TRBD1 (6 bases). CDR3 length: 14 amino acids. Germline loops: CDR1 SGHNT, CDR2 YYREEE (reference sequence). V was clipped by 0 bases and J by 5 bases, with 11 bases between them. DNA of the CDR3: TGTGCCAGCAGCTTGGTGGGGGGCGCGTATGGCTACACCTTC. This sequence encodes CASSLVGGAYGYTF.

The chain carries TRBV5-5 and TRBJ2-3; TRBD2 matches 10 bases. The V gene end was trimmed by 5 bases and the J gene end by 4 bases; junction bases not matched to a gene: 10. The CDR3 runs 16 residues. Looked up from germline, CDR1 is SGHKS and CDR2 is YYEKEE (reference sequence). The CDR3 protein is CASRLRPSGGADTQYF. The CDR3 nucleotides are TGTGCCAGCAGACTCCGGCCTAGCGGGGGAGCAGATACGCAGTATTTT.

DNA for the CDR3: TGTGCCAGCAGCCAATCTGGGAAGACCCAGTACTTC. Translated, it gives CASSQSGKTQYF. This chain joins TRBV7-3 and TRBJ2-5, with D uncertain. The CDR3 has 12 residues. The germline gives CDR1 SGHTA, CDR2 FQGTGA. Trimming cost V 5 bases and J 6 bases, with 10 bases left between them.

The rearrangement joins TRBV18 to TRBJ1-6; the match to TRBD1 covers 10 bases. The CDR3 totals 15 residues. V dropped 2 bases and J dropped 9; count of bases not matched to a gene: 4. Per the germline V gene, CDR1 is KGHSH and CDR2 is LQKENI. This chain's CDR3 is CASSPGTGEGSPLHF. Written as DNA, the CDR3 is TGTGCCAGCTCACCAGGGACAGGGGAGGGTTCACCCCTCCACTTT.

The chain has TRBV5-1 and TRBJ2-2, with D perhaps being TRBD1 or TRBD2 (5 bases each). Trimming pared 0 bases from V and 5 bases from J, leaving 14 bases between. The CDR3 is 16 residues long. From germline, CDR1 is SGHRS and CDR2 YFSETQ. The CDR3 here is CASSLDGTESTGELFF. Here the CDR3 DNA reads TGCGCCAGCAGCTTGGACGGGACCGAAAGTACCGGGGAGCTGTTTTTT.